The next 27 T cell receptor beta chains were all read from a single sample in a study of identical twins. TCRdb reprocessed the 5' RACE reads via MiXCR and lists one record per CDR3 protein. This table holds approximately 670,000 distinct CDR3 sequences, 6% to 6.5% found once. Material: naive T cells sorted from blood. These receptors originate from a man between 18 and 35 years old in good health.

Many counts were recorded for this clonotype. The J gene is TRBJ1-1, the V gene TRBV12-3 or TRBV12-4; D gene uncertain. This CDR3 contains 15 residues. Trimming removed 3 bases at V and 3 bases at J, with 14 bases between. CDR3 nucleotide sequence: TGTGCCAGCAGTTTTCAAGGCGCAGTCTACACTGAAGCTTTCTTT. It specifies CASSFQGAVYTEAFF.

This clonotype was counted ten times or more. CDR3 sequence reads: CASSVSDIYNEQFF. DNA for the CDR3: TGTGCCAGCAGCGTCTCGGACATATACAATGAGCAGTTCTTC. This chain uses TRBV27 with TRBJ2-1, with a tentative D call TRBD1 (5 bases). In germline, CDR1 is MNHEY, CDR2 SMNVEV (reference sequence). The ends were cut back, 6 bases at V and 4 bases at J, with 13 bases in the middle. The CDR3 is made up of 14 amino acids.

This clonotype was counted only a few times. The chain employs TRBV12-3 or TRBV12-4 and TRBJ1-6; possibly TRBD1 for D (5 bases). V was cut by 5 bases and J by 14 bases, with 19 bases left in between. This CDR3 spans 14 amino acids. The CDR3 protein is CASSLDMSGITLHF. Here the CDR3 DNA reads TGTGCCAGCAGTCTGGACATGAGCGGTATCACCCTCCACTTT.

The table lists this clonotype with a few counts. This sequence joins TRBV29-1 and TRBJ2-1; 7 bases are a match to TRBD1. There are 14 residues in the CDR3. The germline V gene encodes CDR1 SQVTM and CDR2 ANQGSEA. Here the CDR3 reads CGTGRDQGVGEQFF. CDR3 DNA: TGCGGAACCGGAAGGGACCAGGGGGTTGGTGAGCAGTTCTTC.

This sequence joins TRBV5-5 and TRBJ2-5; D perhaps matches TRBD1 (6 bases). Germline V CDR1 and CDR2: SGHKS, YYEKEE (reference sequence). V was shortened by 4 bases and J by 1 base, with 17 bases between the two germline ends. The CDR3 totals 16 residues. This CDR3 reads CASSRMGRQVQETQYF. The CDR3 bases are TGTGCCAGCAGCCGAATGGGGAGACAGGTCCAAGAGACCCAGTACTTC.

This clonotype was picked up many times. The genes are TRBV20-1 and TRBJ1-1; D not resolved. Germline V lookup: CDR1 DFQATT, CDR2 SNEGSKA (reference sequence). The V and J ends lost 0 bases and 7 bases respectively, with 9 bases between them. The CDR3 length is 12 residues. CDR3 coding DNA: TGCAGTGCTAGAGATTCGGGGTTTGAAGCTTTCTTT. This codes for CSARDSGFEAFF.

This clonotype was seen repeatedly, ten times or more. This chain joins TRBV5-1 and TRBJ2-7, with D perhaps TRBD2 (6 bases). CDR3 length: 14 amino acids. Trimming stripped 0 bases from V and 5 bases from J, with 12 bases between. CDR1 SGHRS and CDR2 YFSETQ come from the germline V gene. CDR3 nucleotides: TGCGCCAGCAGCTTGGGGTCAGGAGGGGACGAGCAGTACGTC. This translates into CASSLGSGGDEQYV.

This clonotype was counted only a few times. V is TRBV12-3 or TRBV12-4 and J is TRBJ2-3; 7 bases align to TRBD2. With 5 bases clipped from V and 10 bases from J, the junction kept 18 bases outside the gene matches. The CDR3 extends over 16 amino acids. The CDR3 protein is CASSATGTSVSASQYF. The CDR3 DNA reads TGTGCCAGCAGTGCAACCGGAACTAGCGTATCTGCGTCGCAGTATTTT.

This clonotype was picked up a small number of times. The chain couples TRBV5-1 to TRBJ2-3; D tentatively reads TRBD1 or TRBD2 (5 bases each). This CDR3 is built from 14 residues. V was shortened by 2 bases and J by 3 bases, with 10 bases between the two germline ends. CDR1 is SGHRS, CDR2 YFSETQ, per germline. CDR3 nucleotide sequence: TGCGCCAGCAGCTTTGTTGGGGGAACAGATACGCAGTATTTT. It yields the protein CASSFVGGTDTQYF.

This clonotype was seen at least ten times. The chain combines TRBV29-1 with TRBJ2-3, with 10 bases identical to TRBD2. CDR1 and CDR2 from the germline V gene are SQVTM and ANQGSEA. The CDR3 spans 15 residues. The V gene end was trimmed by 1 base and the J gene end by 3 bases; junction bases not matched to a gene: 4. CDR3 coding DNA: TGCAGCGTTGAAGGGATAGCGGGAGGTACAGATACGCAGTATTTT. This encodes CSVEGIAGGTDTQYF.

This clonotype was counted at least ten times. The J gene is TRBJ2-5, the V gene TRBV12-3 or TRBV12-4, with a weak D call TRBD2 (6 bases). V lost 6 bases and J lost 2, with 13 bases in between. CDR3 length: 14 amino acids. The DNA for the CDR3 is TGTGCCAGCAGGACCGGGACTTCTCAAGAGACCCAGTACTTC. It encodes CASRTGTSQETQYF.

V usage is TRBV5-1 and J usage is TRBJ2-7; 11 bases line up with TRBD2. CDR1 SGHRS and CDR2 YFSETQ come from the germline V gene. The CDR3 runs 16 residues. V lost 1 base, J lost 5 bases, and 8 bases stayed unmatched. The CDR3 coding sequence is TGCGCCAGCAGCTTGTCTGAACTAGCGGGAGATGACGAGCAGTACTTC. Translation gives CASSLSELAGDDEQYF.

In this sample, this clonotype turned up many times. The rearrangement links TRBV20-1 to TRBJ2-3; D unresolved. The germline V gene has CDR1 DFQATT and CDR2 SNEGSKA (reference sequence). CDR3 length equals 12 residues. The V gene lost 4 bases and the J gene lost 4 bases, with 9 bases spanning the gap. This CDR3 reads CSATTAPDTQYF. CDR3 coding DNA: TGCAGTGCTACGACCGCGCCAGATACGCAGTATTTT.

This clonotype was seen a few times. The gene calls are TRBV5-6 and TRBJ2-1; D possibly uses TRBD1 or TRBD2 (6 bases each). Trimming removed 4 bases at V and 0 bases at J, with 14 bases between. The CDR3 totals 16 residues. Germline V gene data show CDR1 as SGHDT and CDR2 as YYEEEE. The CDR3 spells CASSRGTRRSYNEQFF. Here the CDR3 DNA reads TGTGCCAGCAGCCGCGGGACAAGACGCTCCTACAATGAGCAGTTCTTC.

A few counts support this clonotype. The chain has TRBV25-1 and TRBJ2-3; 8 nucleotides line up with TRBD2. Trimming cost V 7 bases and J 4 bases; bases outside gene matches: 4. CDR3 length: 13 residues. Germline loops: CDR1 MGHDK, CDR2 SYGVNS. CDR3 in amino acids: CASTEREPDTQYF. CDR3 coding DNA: TGTGCCAGCACCGAGCGGGAGCCAGATACGCAGTATTTT.

This clonotype was seen many times. The rearrangement links TRBV10-3 to TRBJ2-7; D is perhaps TRBD1 or TRBD2 (6 bases each). Germline V CDR1 and CDR2: ENHRY, SYGVKD. With 3 bases removed from V and 7 bases from J, the gap between germline ends came to 13 bases. This CDR3 region has 13 residues. CDR3 nucleotide sequence: TGTGCCATCAGTGAAGGGGGGTCTGGTGAGCAGTACGTC. It yields the protein CAISEGGSGEQYV.

This sequence joins TRBV5-1 and TRBJ1-4; no reliable D call. V gave up 0 bases and J gave up 6 bases, with 9 bases separating them. The germline gives CDR1 SGHRS, CDR2 YFSETQ. The CDR3 totals 14 residues. The CDR3 DNA is TGCGCCAGCAGCTTGGCATGGGCAGATGAAAAACTGTTTTTT. This gives the protein CASSLAWADEKLFF. Looking up the rest from reference TRBV5-1 and TRBJ1-4 gives the full variable domain: KAGVTQTPRYLIKTRGQQVTLSCSPISGHRSVSWYQQTPGQGLQFLFEYFSETQRNKGNFPGRFSGRQFSNSRSEMNVSTLELGDSALYLCASSLAWADEKLFFGSGTQLSVL.

In this sample, this clonotype turned up many times. This sequence joins TRBV24-1 and TRBJ2-1; 8 bases align to TRBD2. Germline trimming cut 10 bases from V and 8 bases from J; bases unmatched to any gene: 15. There are 15 residues in the CDR3. CDR1 is KGHDR and CDR2 is SFDVKD in the germline V gene. The CDR3 spells CATAPRAGVRDEQFF. In nucleotides, the CDR3 is TGTGCCACGGCCCCCAGAGCGGGAGTAAGAGATGAGCAGTTCTTC.

In its sample, this clonotype was seen many times. The rearrangement joins TRBV5-5 to TRBJ2-2; tentatively, D is TRBD1 (6 bases). CDR1 and CDR2 (germline): SGHKS, YYEKEE (reference sequence). The V and J ends lost 1 base and 3 bases respectively, with 13 bases between them. The CDR3 contains 16 residues. The DNA for the CDR3 is TGTGCCAGCAGCTTGTCTCAGGGGTTGGACACCGGGGAGCTGTTTTTT. Translated, it gives CASSLSQGLDTGELFF. Complete variable domain (other parts from reference TRBV5-5 and TRBJ2-2): DAGVTQSPTHLIKTRGQQVTLRCSPISGHKSVSWYQQVLGQGPQFIFQYYEKEERGRGNFPDRFSARQFPNYSSELNVNALLLGDSALYLCASSLSQGLDTGELFFGEGSRLTVL.

In its sample, this clonotype was seen a few times. This chain joins TRBV5-6 and TRBJ1-2; the match to TRBD1 covers 7 bases. V was clipped by 0 bases and J by 5 bases; unmatched bases: 4. The CDR3 has 14 amino acids. Germline V gene sequence: CDR1 SGHDT, CDR2 YYEEEE. The CDR3 reads CASSLEGAAYGYTF. In nucleotides, the CDR3 is TGTGCCAGCAGCTTGGAGGGGGCGGCGTATGGCTACACCTTC.

This clonotype has ten or more counts. The J gene is TRBJ1-5, the V gene TRBV4-2; D not certain. The V gene lost 4 bases and the J gene lost 5 bases, with 9 bases spanning the gap. The CDR3 runs 13 residues. Per germline, CDR1 LGHNA and CDR2 YNFKEQ. The chain's CDR3 is CASSPEVYQPQHF. The DNA for the CDR3 is TGTGCCAGCAGCCCGGAGGTCTATCAGCCCCAGCATTTT.

The V gene is TRBV28, the J gene TRBJ2-5; 7 bases align to TRBD1. Trimming took 5 bases from V and 4 from J; bases not matched to a gene: 19. The CDR3 sequence is 18 residues long. Germline CDR1 is MDHEN and CDR2 is SYDVKM. As DNA, the CDR3 is TGTGCCAGCAGTCAATTCCCGGGACAGAAGGGGGATTCAGAGACCCAGTACTTC. Protein: CASSQFPGQKGDSETQYF.

This clonotype was seen only a few times. This chain connects TRBV6-5 to TRBJ1-2, with 8 bases matching TRBD1. Germline V lookup: CDR1 MNHEY, CDR2 SVGAGI. Trimming at V came to 6 bases and at J to 4 bases, leaving 16 bases not matched to a gene. The CDR3 has 17 residues. For the CDR3, the DNA is TGTGCCAGCAGCTATGACCTGCAGGGGGCGATCGGCTATGGCTACACCTTC. Protein product: CASSYDLQGAIGYGYTF.

The chain combines TRBV2 with TRBJ2-4; 8 bases line up with TRBD1. The CDR3 runs 14 residues. The junction had 3 bases not matched to a gene; V was cut back by 6 bases and J by 2 bases. Germline V gives CDR1 SNHLY, CDR2 FYNNEI. CDR3 sequence reads: CASRDRGSKNIQYF. The CDR3 bases are TGTGCCAGCAGAGACAGGGGTTCCAAAAACATTCAGTACTTC.

The chain uses TRBV27 and TRBJ2-5; 8 bases are shared with TRBD1. Germline V gives CDR1 MNHEY, CDR2 SMNVEV (reference sequence). The CDR3 extends over 14 amino acids. J lost 4 bases, V lost 3 bases, and 4 bases had no gene match. DNA of the CDR3: TGTGCCAGCAGTTTTTCAACAGGGGGAGAGACCCAGTACTTC. Protein: CASSFSTGGETQYF.

The chain joins TRBV12-3 or TRBV12-4 to TRBJ2-1, with 11 bases matching TRBD2. After removal of 4 bases from V and 5 bases from J, the junction contained 7 bases not matched to a gene. CDR3 size: 16 residues. Written as DNA, the CDR3 is TGTGCCAGCAGTTCGGGACTAGCGGAGAGCCACAATGAGCAGTTCTTC. The encoded protein is CASSSGLAESHNEQFF.

This sequence joins TRBV7-9 and TRBJ2-1, with a tentative D call TRBD1 (7 bases). The CDR3 has 15 residues. V was clipped by 6 bases and J by 5 bases, with 17 bases between them. Germline lookup yields CDR1 SEHNR and CDR2 FQNEAQ (reference sequence). The CDR3 here is CASRSRRGVDNEQFF. DNA of the CDR3: TGTGCCAGCAGGTCCCGCAGGGGGGTCGACAATGAGCAGTTCTTC.